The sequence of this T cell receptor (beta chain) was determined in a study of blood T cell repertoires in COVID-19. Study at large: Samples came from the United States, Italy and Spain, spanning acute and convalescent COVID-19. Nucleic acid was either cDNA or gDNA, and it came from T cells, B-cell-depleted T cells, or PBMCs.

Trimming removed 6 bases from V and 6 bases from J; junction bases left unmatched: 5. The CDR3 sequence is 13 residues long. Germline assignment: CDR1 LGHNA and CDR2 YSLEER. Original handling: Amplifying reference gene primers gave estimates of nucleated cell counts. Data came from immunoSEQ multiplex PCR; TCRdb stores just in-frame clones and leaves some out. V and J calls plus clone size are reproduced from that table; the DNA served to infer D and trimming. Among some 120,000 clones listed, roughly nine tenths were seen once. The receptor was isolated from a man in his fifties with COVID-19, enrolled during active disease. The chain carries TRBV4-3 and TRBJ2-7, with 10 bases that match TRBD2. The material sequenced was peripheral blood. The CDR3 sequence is CASSQREGTEQYF. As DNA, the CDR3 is TGCGCCAGCAGTCAGCGGGAGGGGACCGAGCAGTACTTC.